The clone carrying this TCR beta chain was detected only a few times. Germline-derived CDR1 and CDR2 are MNHEY and SVGEGT. V lost 4 bases and J lost 7, with 10 bases in between. The CDR3 loop spans 13 amino acids. These data are taken from a study of patients and donors after allogeneic stem cell transplantation. MiXCR, run by TCRdb on the RT-PCR reads, gives a single entry per CDR3 protein. The sample records about a million distinct CDR3 sequences, roughly 17% being singletons. The specimen was blood, either unsorted or a sorted T cell fraction (not recorded which). The sequence came from a human donor who was either an allogeneic HSCT recipient or a stem cell or donor lymphocyte infusion donor (not recorded which). It is not recorded whose cells these are; they may come from a transplant donor. This chain joins TRBV6-2 or TRBV6-3 and TRBJ2-2, with D uncertain. In nucleotides, the CDR3 is TGTGCCAGCAGTTCACGGTCGGACGGGGAGCTGTTTTTT. Translated, it gives CASSSRSDGELFF.